This TCR beta chain was found in a study of T cells in narcolepsy. Sequencing was performed with immunoSEQ multiplex PCR; in TCRdb, only in-frame clones are kept and a portion is missing. The table records some 34,000 clones, about 90% of them present only once. The sequence was obtained from a human donor with narcolepsy. Input material: CD45RA- memory CD4+ T cells from PBMCs.

The CDR3 DNA is TGTGCCAGCAGTCTTCAAAGTGGACGCCACTCTGGGGGGAACTATGGCTACACCTTC. It is translated as CASSLQSGRHSGGNYGYTF. This rearrangement joins TRBV28 to TRBJ1-2, with TRBD1 as a possible D gene (5 bases). Trimming stripped 5 bases from V and 2 bases from J, with 27 bases between. The CDR3 has 19 amino acids. Germline CDR1 and CDR2: MDHEN and SYDVKM.